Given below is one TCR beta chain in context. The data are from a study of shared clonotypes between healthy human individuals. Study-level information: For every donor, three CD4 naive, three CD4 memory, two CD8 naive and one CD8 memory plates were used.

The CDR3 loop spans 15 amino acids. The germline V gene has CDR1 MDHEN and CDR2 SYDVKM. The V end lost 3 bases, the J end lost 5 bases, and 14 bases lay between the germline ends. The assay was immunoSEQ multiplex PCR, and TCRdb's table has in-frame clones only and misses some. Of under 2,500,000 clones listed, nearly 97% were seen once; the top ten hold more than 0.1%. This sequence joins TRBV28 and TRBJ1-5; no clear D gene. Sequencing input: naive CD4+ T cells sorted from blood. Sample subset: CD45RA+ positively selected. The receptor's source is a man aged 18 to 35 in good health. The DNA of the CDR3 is TGTGCCAGCAGTTTTGGGAATAGGGTGGATCAGCCCCAGCATTTT. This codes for CASSFGNRVDQPQHF.